Listed below are T cell receptor beta chains from one sample, sequenced in a study of T cells in Graves' hyperthyroidism and ophthalmopathy. Each CDR3 protein is one row after TCRdb ran MiXCR on the multiplex PCR reads. The profile shows hundreds of thousands of distinct CDR3 sequences, 15% to 19% of them singletons. The sample was blood. The receptors here all came from a woman between 18 and 29 years old with Graves' hyperthyroidism. CDR3s include the opening cysteine and the closing phenylalanine or tryptophan. A D gene is named only where the DNA matches it firmly. Only some rows state a clone size, as once, few, many or a class for expanded clones.

cdr3_length	j_call	v_call	d_call	clone_size	cdr3_nt	cdr3_aa
13	TRBJ2-7	TRBV20-1	TRBD1	NA	TGCAGTGCCCAGGGGGCAAGTTCCTACGAGCAGTACTTC	CSAQGASSYEQYF
12	TRBJ2-7	TRBV30	NA	many	TGTGCCTGGAGTGTGGGCCGGGTCGAGCAGTACTTC	CAWSVGRVEQYF
12	TRBJ1-6	TRBV2	NA	many	TGTGCCAGCAGTGCCAATAATTCACCCCTCCACTTT	CASSANNSPLHF
16	TRBJ2-7	TRBV6-2/TRBV6-3	NA	NA	TGTGCCAGCAGTTACGGCTCTTGGATCAGAGGAAACGAGCAGTACTTC	CASSYGSWIRGNEQYF
15	TRBJ2-1	TRBV27	NA	NA	TGTGCCAGCAGTTTATCGGAAGGGTCCTACGATGAGCAGTTCTTC	CASSLSEGSYDEQFF
14	TRBJ1-1	TRBV7-3	NA	NA	TGTGCCAGCAGCTTAACCGCGGGGAGGACTGAAGCTTTCTTT	CASSLTAGRTEAFF
15	TRBJ1-6	TRBV6-1	TRBD1	few	TGTGCCAGCAGAGAGGGACAGAACTATAATTCACCCCTCCACTTT	CASREGQNYNSPLHF
15	TRBJ2-3	TRBV20-1	TRBD2	many	TGCAGTGCTAGTGGGACTAGCTCTAGCACAGATACGCAGTATTTT	CSASGTSSSTDTQYF
15	TRBJ1-3	TRBV2	NA	NA	TGTGCCAGCCGGAACCTGGCAGACTCTGGAAACACCATATATTTT	CASRNLADSGNTIYF
13	TRBJ1-2	TRBV12-3/TRBV12-4	TRBD1	NA	TGTGCCAGCAGGGGACAGGCCCTCTATGGCTACACCTTC	CASRGQALYGYTF
15	TRBJ2-7	TRBV7-8	NA	many	TGTGCCAGCAGCTTAGATCTAGTTCCGTCCTACGAGCAGTACTTC	CASSLDLVPSYEQYF
22	TRBJ2-3	TRBV20-1	TRBD2	many	TGCAGTGCTAGAGACCAGCGACTAGCGGGGGGGCAGTCTCATACTAGCACAGATACGCAGTATTTT	CSARDQRLAGGQSHTSTDTQYF
15	TRBJ1-4	TRBV15	NA	many	TGTGCCACCAGCAGACGGATTGCAACTAATGAAAAACTGTTTTTT	CATSRRIATNEKLFF
16	TRBJ2-1	TRBV20-1	NA	many	TGCAGTGCTAGAGTGTTAGGGCAGAACTCCTACAATGAGCAGTTCTTC	CSARVLGQNSYNEQFF
16	TRBJ1-3	TRBV18	NA	many	TGTGCCAGCTCACCTTCCGGATTCTTCTCTGGAAACACCATATATTTT	CASSPSGFFSGNTIYF
12	TRBJ1-6	TRBV27	NA	many	TGTGCCAGCAGGAACCACCTCGCACCCCTCCACTTT	CASRNHLAPLHF
15	TRBJ1-3	TRBV6-1	NA	NA	TGTGCCAGCAGTGAATTGGGCCTTGTTGGAGACACCATATATTTT	CASSELGLVGDTIYF
15	TRBJ2-7	TRBV2	TRBD2	many	TGTGCCAGCAGTGAAGCGCGGGGGGCCTCCTACGAGCAGTACTTC	CASSEARGASYEQYF
15	TRBJ1-1	TRBV9	NA	NA	TGTGCCAGCAGCGTAGGCACAGGTTTGAACACTGAAGCTTTCTTT	CASSVGTGLNTEAFF
14	TRBJ1-1	TRBV12-5	NA	many	TGTGCTAGTGGTTTGAGGGAAAGGGGCACTGAAGCTTTCTTT	CASGLRERGTEAFF
11	TRBJ2-3	TRBV20-1	NA	many	TGCAGTGGGGGGGGCCTAGATACGCAGTATTTT	CSGGGLDTQYF